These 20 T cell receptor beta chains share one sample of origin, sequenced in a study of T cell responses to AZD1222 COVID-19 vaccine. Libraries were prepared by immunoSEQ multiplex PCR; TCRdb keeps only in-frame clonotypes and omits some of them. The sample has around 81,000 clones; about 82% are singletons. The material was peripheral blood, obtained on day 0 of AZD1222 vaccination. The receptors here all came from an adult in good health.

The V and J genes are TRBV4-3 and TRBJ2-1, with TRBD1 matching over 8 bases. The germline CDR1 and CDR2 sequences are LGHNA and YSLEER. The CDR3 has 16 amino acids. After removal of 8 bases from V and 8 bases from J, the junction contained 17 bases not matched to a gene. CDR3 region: CASERQGNQSVDEQFF. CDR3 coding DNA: TGCGCCAGCGAAAGACAGGGGAACCAGTCCGTCGATGAGCAGTTCTTC.

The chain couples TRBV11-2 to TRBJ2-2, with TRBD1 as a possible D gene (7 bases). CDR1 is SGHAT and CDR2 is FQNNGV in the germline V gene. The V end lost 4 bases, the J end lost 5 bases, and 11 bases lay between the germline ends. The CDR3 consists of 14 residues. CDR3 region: CASSYPGGTGELFF. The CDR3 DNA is TGTGCCAGCAGCTACCCAGGGGGGACCGGGGAGCTGTTTTTT.

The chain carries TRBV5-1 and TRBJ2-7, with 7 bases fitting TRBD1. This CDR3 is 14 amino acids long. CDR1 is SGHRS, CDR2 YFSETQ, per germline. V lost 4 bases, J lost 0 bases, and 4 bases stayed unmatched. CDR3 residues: CASSRRDSSYEQYF. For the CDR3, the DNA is TGCGCCAGCAGCCGCCGGGACAGCTCCTACGAGCAGTACTTC.

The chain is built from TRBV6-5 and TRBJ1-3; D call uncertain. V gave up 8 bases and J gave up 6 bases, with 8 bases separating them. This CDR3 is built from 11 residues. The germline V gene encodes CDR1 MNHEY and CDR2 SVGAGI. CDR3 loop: CASRVENTIYF. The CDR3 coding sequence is TGTGCCAGCCGGGTTGAAAACACCATATATTTT.

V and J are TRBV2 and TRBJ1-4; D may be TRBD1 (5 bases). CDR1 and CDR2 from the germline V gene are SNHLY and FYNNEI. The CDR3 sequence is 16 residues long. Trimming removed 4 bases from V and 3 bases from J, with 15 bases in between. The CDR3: CASSGAPGQANEKLFF. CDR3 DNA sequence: TGTGCCAGCAGTGGAGCCCCGGGGCAGGCTAATGAAAAACTGTTTTTT.

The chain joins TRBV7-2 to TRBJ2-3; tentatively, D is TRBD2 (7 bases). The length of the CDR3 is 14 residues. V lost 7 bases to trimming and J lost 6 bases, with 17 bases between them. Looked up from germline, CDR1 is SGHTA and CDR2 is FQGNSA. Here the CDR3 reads CASNRGGGGDTQYF. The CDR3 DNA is TGTGCCAGCAACAGAGGGGGGGGCGGGGATACGCAGTATTTT.

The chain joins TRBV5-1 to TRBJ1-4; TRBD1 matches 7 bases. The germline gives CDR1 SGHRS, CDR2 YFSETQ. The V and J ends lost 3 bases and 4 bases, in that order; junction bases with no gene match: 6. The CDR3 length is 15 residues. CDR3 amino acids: CASSSSGGDNEKLFF. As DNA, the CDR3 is TGCGCCAGCAGCTCCTCAGGGGGTGATAATGAAAAACTGTTTTTT.

CDR3 nucleotide sequence: TGTGCCAGCAGTTTATATGACGGCGAGCAGTTCTTC. Its protein is CASSLYDGEQFF. This rearrangement joins TRBV27 to TRBJ2-1, with D uncertain. V was clipped by 1 base and J by 10 bases, with 8 bases between them. Looked up from germline, CDR1 is MNHEY and CDR2 is SMNVEV (reference sequence). CDR3 length: 12 residues.

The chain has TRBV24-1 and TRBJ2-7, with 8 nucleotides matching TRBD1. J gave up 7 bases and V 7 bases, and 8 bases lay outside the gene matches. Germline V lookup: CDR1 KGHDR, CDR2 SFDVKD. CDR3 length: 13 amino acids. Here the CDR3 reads CATSGTGEDEQYF. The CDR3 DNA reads TGTGCCACCAGCGGGACAGGAGAGGATGAGCAGTACTTC.

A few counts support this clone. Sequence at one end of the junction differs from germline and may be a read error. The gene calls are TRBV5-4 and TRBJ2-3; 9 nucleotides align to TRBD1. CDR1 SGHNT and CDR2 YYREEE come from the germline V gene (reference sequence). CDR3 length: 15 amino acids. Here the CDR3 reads CASRLDRGVTDTQYF. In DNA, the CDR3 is TGTGCCAGCAGGTTGGACAGGGGTGTGACAGATACGCAGTATTTT.

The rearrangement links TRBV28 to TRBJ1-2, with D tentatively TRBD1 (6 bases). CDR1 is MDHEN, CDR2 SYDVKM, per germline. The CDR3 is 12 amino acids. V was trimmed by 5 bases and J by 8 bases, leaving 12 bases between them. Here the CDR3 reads CASSTYRDGYTF. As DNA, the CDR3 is TGTGCCAGCAGTACGTACAGGGACGGCTACACCTTC.

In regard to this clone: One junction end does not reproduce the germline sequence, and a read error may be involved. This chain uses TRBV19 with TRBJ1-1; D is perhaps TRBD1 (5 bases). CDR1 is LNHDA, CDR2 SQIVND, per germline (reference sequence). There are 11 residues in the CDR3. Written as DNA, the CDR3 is TGTGCCAGTAAGTGGGGACCTGAAGCCTTTTTT. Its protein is CASKWGPEAFF.

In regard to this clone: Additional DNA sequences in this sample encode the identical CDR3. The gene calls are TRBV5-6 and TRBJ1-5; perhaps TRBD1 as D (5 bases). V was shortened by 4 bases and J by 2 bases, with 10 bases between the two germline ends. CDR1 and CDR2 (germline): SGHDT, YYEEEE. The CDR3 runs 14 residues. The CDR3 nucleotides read TGTGCCAGCAGCAATTGGGGGGGCAATCAGCCCCAGCATTTT. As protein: CASSNWGGNQPQHF.

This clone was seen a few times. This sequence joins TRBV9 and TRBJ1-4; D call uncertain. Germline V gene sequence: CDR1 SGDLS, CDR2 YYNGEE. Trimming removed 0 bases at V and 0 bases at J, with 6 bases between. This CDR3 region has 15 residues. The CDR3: CASSVGWATNEKLFF. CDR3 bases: TGTGCCAGCAGCGTAGGGTGGGCAACTAATGAAAAACTGTTTTTT.

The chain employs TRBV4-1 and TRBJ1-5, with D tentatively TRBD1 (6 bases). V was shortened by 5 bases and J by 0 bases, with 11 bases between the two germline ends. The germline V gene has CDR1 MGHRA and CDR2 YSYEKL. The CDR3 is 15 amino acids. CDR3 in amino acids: CASSEQGYSNQPQHF. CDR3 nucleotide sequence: TGCGCCAGCAGCGAACAGGGCTATAGCAATCAGCCCCAGCATTTT.

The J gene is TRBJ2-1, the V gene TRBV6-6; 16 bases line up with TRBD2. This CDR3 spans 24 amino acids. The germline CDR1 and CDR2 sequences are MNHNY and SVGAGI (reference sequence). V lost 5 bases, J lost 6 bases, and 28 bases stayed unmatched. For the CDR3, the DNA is TGTGCCAGCAGTCTACACCCCGTTAGACCGGGACTAGCGGGAGGGCCGAGAAAATTCAATGAGCAGTTCTTC. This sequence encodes CASSLHPVRPGLAGGPRKFNEQFF.

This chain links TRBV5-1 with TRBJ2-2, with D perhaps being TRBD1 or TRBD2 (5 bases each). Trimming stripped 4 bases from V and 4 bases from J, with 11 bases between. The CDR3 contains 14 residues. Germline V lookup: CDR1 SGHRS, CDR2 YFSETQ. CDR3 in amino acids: CASSLTRGTGELFF. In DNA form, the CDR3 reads TGCGCCAGCAGCCTCACGAGGGGCACCGGGGAGCTGTTTTTT.

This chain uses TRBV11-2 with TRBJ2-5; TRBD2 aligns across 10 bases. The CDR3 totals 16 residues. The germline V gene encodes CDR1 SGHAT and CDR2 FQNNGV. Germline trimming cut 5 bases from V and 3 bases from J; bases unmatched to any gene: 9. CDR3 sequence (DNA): TGTGCCAGCAGCCCCAGGTTAGCGGGAGGCGAAGAGACCCAGTACTTC. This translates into CASSPRLAGGEETQYF.

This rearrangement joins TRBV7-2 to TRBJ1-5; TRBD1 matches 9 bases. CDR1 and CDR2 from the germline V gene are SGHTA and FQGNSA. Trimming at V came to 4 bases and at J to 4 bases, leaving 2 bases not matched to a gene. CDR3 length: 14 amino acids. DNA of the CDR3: TGTGCCAGCAGCTCGGGACAGGGAAATCAGCCCCAGCATTTT. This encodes CASSSGQGNQPQHF.

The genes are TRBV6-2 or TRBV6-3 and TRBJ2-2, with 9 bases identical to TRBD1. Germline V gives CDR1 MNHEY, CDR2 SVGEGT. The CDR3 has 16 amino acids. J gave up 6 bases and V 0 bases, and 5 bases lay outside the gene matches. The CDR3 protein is CASSYSPGQGAGELFF. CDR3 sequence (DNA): TGTGCCAGCAGTTACTCTCCGGGACAGGGTGCCGGGGAGCTGTTTTTT.